The subject of this entry is one T cell receptor (beta chain). Its antigen is not identified. Following extraction, RNA underwent reverse transcription to cDNA, which served as the sequencing template. Profiled with immunoSEQ multiplex PCR; TCRdb holds only in-frame clones, not every one. This table holds 150,000 to 200,000 clones, roughly 46% found once. Trimming stripped 3 bases from V and 0 bases from J, with 11 bases between. Looked up from germline, CDR1 is MNHEY and CDR2 is SMNVEV (reference sequence). CDR3 length equals 15 residues. The source of the sample is a study of CD8+ T cells in alopecia areata. On the study more broadly: Treated patients received oral tofacitinib, 5 to 10 mg twice daily. Study findings and constraints: Administration of tofacitinib significantly diminished scalp clonality and expanded CD8+ clones within the top 100. Since there was just one nonresponder, nobody can yet say how baseline CD8+ expansion ties to response.

The treatment was: oral pan-JAK inhibitor, 5-10 mg twice daily. Sequenced here: CD8+ T cells sorted from blood, sampled at approximately week 51, from a patient treated with tofacitinib. The clonotype originates from a human donor with alopecia areata. The V and J genes are TRBV27 and TRBJ1-2; D is perhaps TRBD1 (5 bases). The CDR3: CASSFLGVANYGYTF. The CDR3 nucleotides read TGTGCCAGCAGTTTTTTAGGGGTTGCTAACTATGGCTACACCTTC.